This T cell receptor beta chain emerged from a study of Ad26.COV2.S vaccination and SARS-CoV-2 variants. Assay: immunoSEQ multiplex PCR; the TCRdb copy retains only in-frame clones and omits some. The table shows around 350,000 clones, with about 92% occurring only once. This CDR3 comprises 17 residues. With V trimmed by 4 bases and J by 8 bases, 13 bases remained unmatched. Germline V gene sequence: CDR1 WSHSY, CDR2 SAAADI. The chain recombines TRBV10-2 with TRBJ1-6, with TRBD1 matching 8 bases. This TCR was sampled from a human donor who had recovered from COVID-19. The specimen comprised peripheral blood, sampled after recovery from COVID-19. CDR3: CASSGPGTGRLDSPLHF. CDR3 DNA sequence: TGCGCCAGCAGTGGGCCCGGGACAGGAAGGTTGGATTCACCCCTCCACTTT.